The 27 T cell receptor beta chains below were found in one sample sequenced in a study of blood T cell repertoires in COVID-19. Some clones are missing from TCRdb's copy, which holds only in-frame ones; the method was immunoSEQ multiplex PCR. This table holds about 97,000 clones, 85% to 90% found once. Sequencing was performed on peripheral blood. The receptor set was obtained from a human donor in a cohort sampled during active COVID-19.

The V call is TRBV6-5, the J call TRBJ2-3; 8 nucleotides align to TRBD1. The CDR3 length is 16 residues. Trimming cost V 1 base and J 5 bases; bases outside gene matches: 8. CDR1 is MNHEY and CDR2 is SVGAGI in the germline V gene. CDR3 nucleotide sequence: TGTGCCAGCAGTTACTTTCCGCAGGGGGCTGGAGATACGCAGTATTTT. It specifies CASSYFPQGAGDTQYF.

The genes are TRBV6-4 and TRBJ2-1, with D hard to call. Trimming pared 6 bases from V and 5 bases from J, leaving 5 bases between. CDR3 length: 11 residues. The germline gives CDR1 MRHNA, CDR2 SNTAGT. For the CDR3, the DNA is TGTGCCAGCAGCCACAACAATGAGCAGTTCTTC. Its translation: CASSHNNEQFF.

The chain has TRBV15 and TRBJ1-1, with D possibly matching TRBD1 (5 bases). Trimming removed 0 bases at V and 1 base at J, with 6 bases between. This CDR3 is 14 amino acids long. CDR1 is LNHNV and CDR2 is YYDKDF in the germline V gene (reference sequence). CDR3: CATSRDRENTEAFF. DNA of the CDR3: TGTGCCACCAGCAGAGACAGGGAGAACACTGAAGCTTTCTTT.

This clone has just one count. The chain carries TRBV7-8 and TRBJ1-3; possibly TRBD1 for D (5 bases). The CDR3 is made up of 17 amino acids. CDR1 and CDR2 from the germline V gene are SGHVS and FQNEAQ. V gave up 7 bases and J gave up 3 bases, with 22 bases separating them. The CDR3 sequence: CASTIVPPGQIGNTIYF. In nucleotides, the CDR3 is TGTGCCAGCACCATAGTGCCCCCAGGGCAGATTGGAAACACCATATATTTT.

This chain links TRBV5-1 with TRBJ2-3; 8 bases agree with TRBD2. The CDR3 sequence is 17 residues long. Losses at the gene ends were 4 bases for V and 2 bases for J; bases not matched to a gene: 12. CDR1 SGHRS and CDR2 YFSETQ come from the germline V gene. CDR3 protein: CASSPALPGGITDTQYF. DNA of the CDR3: TGCGCCAGCAGCCCCGCTCTACCGGGGGGGATCACAGATACGCAGTATTTT.

The chain is built from TRBV5-1 and TRBJ2-7; possibly TRBD1 for D (7 bases). V was pared by 0 bases and J by 6 bases, with 19 bases between. The CDR3 totals 16 residues. Germline V CDR1 and CDR2: SGHRS, YFSETQ. The CDR3 DNA follows: TGCGCCAGCAGCTTGGGTTCCGGGACAGTGGGAGGCGAGCAGTACTTC. Amino acid sequence: CASSLGSGTVGGEQYF.

The genes are TRBV11-2 and TRBJ2-3, with TRBD2 matching over 10 bases. CDR3 size: 17 residues. Trimming took 1 base from V and 3 from J; bases not matched to a gene: 7. Per the germline V gene, CDR1 is SGHAT and CDR2 is FQNNGV. The CDR3 DNA is TGTGCCAGCAGCTTAGTCGGACTAGCGGAGGGGACAGATACGCAGTATTTT. It specifies CASSLVGLAEGTDTQYF.

CDR3 loop: CASSLLIAGNLRTDTQYF. In DNA, the CDR3 is TGCGCCAGCAGCTTGTTAATAGCGGGAAACCTCCGCACAGATACGCAGTATTTT. This sequence joins TRBV5-1 and TRBJ2-3, with 8 bases matching TRBD2. This CDR3 comprises 18 residues. J was trimmed by 1 base and V by 1 base; bases with no gene match: 11. CDR1 is SGHRS, CDR2 YFSETQ, per germline.

This clone has just one count. The DNA of the CDR3 is TGTGCCAGCAGCTCCTCAACAGGATTGTATGGCTACACCTTC. Translating it yields CASSSSTGLYGYTF. J is TRBJ1-2 and V is TRBV9; a possible D gene is TRBD1 (5 bases). Germline V CDR1 and CDR2: SGDLS, YYNGEE. CDR3 length: 14 residues. With 4 bases removed from V and 5 bases from J, the gap between germline ends came to 15 bases.

The V gene is TRBV19, the J gene TRBJ2-7, with 11 bases lining up with TRBD1. V lost 0 bases, J lost 8 bases, and 9 bases stayed unmatched. The CDR3 totals 16 residues. Germline V gene data show CDR1 as LNHDA and CDR2 as SQIVND (reference sequence). CDR3 DNA: TGTGCCAGTAGTATAGATTCCGGGACAGGGGGGACGCAGCAGTACTTC. Translation gives CASSIDSGTGGTQQYF. Combining the CDR3 with reference TRBV19 and TRBJ2-7 gives the whole variable domain DGGITQSPKYLFRKEGQNVTLSCEQNLNHDAMYWYRQDPGQGLRLIYYSQIVNDFQKGDIAEGYSVSREKKESFPLTVTSAQKNPTAFYLCASSIDSGTGGTQQYFGPGTRLTVT.

The rearrangement links TRBV7-9 to TRBJ1-1; the D is unclear. The CDR3 runs to 13 residues. V was pared by 5 bases and J by 7 bases, with 14 bases between. Germline V lookup: CDR1 SEHNR, CDR2 FQNEAQ (reference sequence). Here the CDR3 reads CASSLSGGVEAFF. In nucleotides, the CDR3 is TGTGCCAGCAGCCTTAGCGGCGGGGTTGAAGCTTTCTTT.

V usage is TRBV5-4 and J usage is TRBJ2-3, with 9 bases that match TRBD1. J lost 5 bases, V lost 0 bases, and 4 bases had no gene match. The CDR3 runs 15 residues. Germline V gene data show CDR1 as SGHNT and CDR2 as YYREEE (reference sequence). The chain's CDR3 is CASSLGGQGIDTQYF. The CDR3 nucleotides read TGTGCCAGCAGCTTGGGGGGACAGGGAATAGATACGCAGTATTTT.

This chain links TRBV7-9 with TRBJ1-6, with a weak D call TRBD1 (5 bases). CDR1 is SEHNR and CDR2 is FQNEAQ in the germline V gene (reference sequence). This CDR3 has 13 residues. V lost 9 bases and J lost 1, with 7 bases in between. The CDR3 protein is CASKGSYNSPLHF. CDR3 bases: TGTGCCAGTAAGGGGTCCTATAATTCACCCCTCCACTTT. Based on the CDR3 plus reference TRBV7-9 and TRBJ1-6, the full variable domain is DTGVSQNPRHKITKRGQNVTFRCDPISEHNRLYWYRQTLGQGPEFLTYFQNEAQLEKSRLLSDRFSAERPKGSFSTLEIQRTEQGDSAMYLCASKGSYNSPLHFGNGTRLTVT.

The chain links TRBV2 to TRBJ1-5; D remains unclear. Germline CDR1 and CDR2: SNHLY and FYNNEI. The CDR3 spans 14 residues. V was cut by 4 bases and J by 5 bases, with 12 bases left in between. CDR3 loop: CASSVEVRDQPQHF. The CDR3 region has the DNA TGTGCCAGCAGTGTTGAGGTCAGAGATCAGCCCCAGCATTTT.

V gene TRBV2 combines with J gene TRBJ2-7; D is possibly TRBD2 (6 bases). Trimming removed 4 bases at V and 6 bases at J, with 13 bases between. From germline, CDR1 is SNHLY and CDR2 FYNNEI. This CDR3 spans 13 amino acids. The CDR3 loop is CASSAGTQGEQYF. CDR3 DNA sequence: TGTGCCAGCAGTGCTGGGACTCAGGGCGAGCAGTACTTC.

The V and J genes are TRBV27 and TRBJ2-7; D might be TRBD1 (5 bases). CDR3 length: 13 amino acids. The germline gives CDR1 MNHEY, CDR2 SMNVEV (reference sequence). V was shortened by 3 bases and J by 3 bases, with 9 bases between the two germline ends. CDR3 nucleotides: TGTGCCAGCAGTTTGTCCAGGGACTACGAGCAGTACTTC. Protein sequence: CASSLSRDYEQYF.

The rearrangement uses TRBV7-9 and TRBJ1-2, with 8 bases matching TRBD1. The CDR3 runs to 13 residues. After removal of 5 bases from V and 8 bases from J, the junction contained 7 bases not matched to a gene. Per the germline V gene, CDR1 is SEHNR and CDR2 is FQNEAQ (reference sequence). CDR3 loop: CASSGQGTGGYTF. Written as DNA, the CDR3 is TGTGCCAGCAGCGGACAGGGAACGGGGGGCTACACCTTC.

J is TRBJ2-1 and V is TRBV9, with 11 bases identical to TRBD2. The CDR3 has 17 amino acids. The V and J ends lost 3 bases and 4 bases, in that order; junction bases with no gene match: 9. CDR1 and CDR2 from the germline V gene are SGDLS and YYNGEE. CDR3 amino acids: CASSGSGRGLRYNEQFF. CDR3 sequence (DNA): TGTGCCAGCAGCGGTAGCGGGAGGGGGTTGCGGTACAATGAGCAGTTCTTC. Full variable domain (missing parts from reference TRBV9 and TRBJ2-1): DSGVTQTPKHLITATGQRVTLRCSPRSGDLSVYWYQQSLDQGLQFLIQYYNGEERAKGNILERFSAQQFPDLHSELNLSSLELGDSALYFCASSGSGRGLRYNEQFFGPGTRLTVL.

Worth noting for this clone: Other DNA sequences of this sample code for an identical CDR3. This chain joins TRBV6-5 and TRBJ2-7; TRBD2 agrees at 8 bases. Germline V gene data show CDR1 as MNHEY and CDR2 as SVGAGI. Germline trimming cut 4 bases from V and 2 bases from J; bases unmatched to any gene: 10. The length of the CDR3 is 16 residues. CDR3 loop: CASSFLPSGGTYEQYF. CDR3 sequence (DNA): TGTGCCAGCAGTTTTCTGCCCAGCGGGGGTACCTACGAGCAGTACTTC.

This clone was found a few times. The chain combines TRBV7-3 with TRBJ1-2; perhaps TRBD1 as D (5 bases). CDR1 is SGHTA, CDR2 FQGTGA, per germline. V lost 5 bases, J lost 3 bases, and 13 bases lay in between. The CDR3 has 14 residues. The CDR3 protein is CASSLGPADYGYTF. In DNA form, the CDR3 reads TGTGCCAGCAGCCTGGGGCCGGCCGACTATGGCTACACCTTC.

The genes are TRBV30 and TRBJ2-1; 13 bases are shared with TRBD2. The ends lost 2 bases at V and 9 bases at J; junction bases unmatched: 10. CDR3 length: 16 residues. Germline lookup yields CDR1 GTSNPN and CDR2 SVGIG (reference sequence). CDR3 sequence (DNA): TGTGCCTGGAGTCTCCGAGGACTAGCGGGAGCAGTTGAGCAGTTCTTC. Residues: CAWSLRGLAGAVEQFF.

The gene calls are TRBV29-1 and TRBJ1-2; unclear D gene. CDR3 length: 12 residues. V dropped 4 bases and J dropped 8 bases, with 14 bases sitting between them. Germline CDR1 and CDR2: SQVTM and ANQGSEA. CDR3 sequence (DNA): TGCAGCGTTGGAGGGAGGGCCGGAGGCTACACCTTC. It encodes CSVGGRAGGYTF.

This clone was detected only once. V is TRBV9 and J is TRBJ1-1, with TRBD1 identical over 8 bases. This CDR3 region has 15 residues. Germline loops: CDR1 SGDLS, CDR2 YYNGEE. Trimming cost V 0 bases and J 3 bases; bases outside gene matches: 4. DNA of the CDR3: TGTGCCAGCAGCGTAGATTCAGGGGGCCACACTGAAGCTTTCTTT. Translating gives CASSVDSGGHTEAFF.

This sequence joins TRBV24-1 and TRBJ2-1, with TRBD1 as a possible D gene (6 bases). The CDR3 spans 14 residues. V was pared by 5 bases and J by 8 bases, with 15 bases between. CDR1 and CDR2 (germline): KGHDR, SFDVKD. CDR3 nucleotide sequence: TGTGCCACCAGTGTCGACAGGAGCATGGATGAGCAGTTCTTC. This translates into CATSVDRSMDEQFF.

V gene TRBV19 combines with J gene TRBJ1-1; 7 bases match TRBD1. The CDR3 length is 13 residues. The V and J ends lost 4 bases and 4 bases, in that order; junction bases with no gene match: 3. Germline V lookup: CDR1 LNHDA, CDR2 SQIVND (reference sequence). The CDR3: CASSTGGGTEAFF. CDR3 coding DNA: TGTGCCAGTAGTACAGGGGGTGGCACTGAAGCTTTCTTT.

V is TRBV7-6 and J is TRBJ2-7; possible D gene TRBD2, 5 bases. Trimming left V 2 bases short and J 5 bases short, with 10 bases between. CDR1 and CDR2 from the germline V gene are SGHVS and FNYEAQ. The CDR3 has 13 residues. CDR3 amino acids: CASSLRLRDEQYF. CDR3 nucleotides: TGTGCCAGCAGCTTAAGACTGCGGGACGAGCAGTACTTC.

V usage is TRBV18 and J usage is TRBJ1-2, with 7 positions matching TRBD1. The ends lost 3 bases at V and 8 bases at J; junction bases unmatched: 6. The CDR3 extends over 13 amino acids. From germline, CDR1 is KGHSH and CDR2 LQKENI. CDR3: CASSPQGGHGYTF. The CDR3, as DNA: TGTGCCAGCTCACCGCAGGGGGGTCACGGCTACACCTTC.